One and the same sample provided the 15 T cell receptor beta chains below, sequenced in a study of graft-versus-host responses after intestinal transplantation. Only in-frame clones appear in the TCRdb table, and some are missing; sequencing was by immunoSEQ multiplex PCR. The repertoire consists of approximately 130,000 clones, with around 90% occurring once and the leading ten covering over 0.15%. These TCRs' antigens remain unknown. Sequencing used unstimulated CD4+ T cells sorted from spleen or lymph node cells, obtained before intestinal transplant. The source is a human donor who received an intestinal transplant.

J is TRBJ1-6 and V is TRBV5-1; a weak D match, TRBD1 (5 bases). V lost 4 bases and J 10 bases, leaving 21 bases between the germline ends. CDR1 is SGHRS and CDR2 is YFSETQ in the germline V gene. The CDR3 spans 16 residues. CDR3 coding DNA: TGCGCCAGCAGCATAAGTAACTGGGGGACTGGCTCACCCCTCCACTTT. Translation gives CASSISNWGTGSPLHF.

The chain combines TRBV11-1 with TRBJ2-5, with D maybe TRBD2 (6 bases). The CDR3 runs 15 residues. In germline, CDR1 is SGHAT, CDR2 FQDESV (reference sequence). Trimming took off 0 bases at V and 4 bases at J, with 12 bases between the two ends. CDR3 residues: CASSLAGTLGETQYF. The CDR3 DNA sequence: TGTGCCAGCAGCTTAGCAGGGACTTTAGGAGAGACCCAGTACTTC.

The chain combines TRBV11-2 with TRBJ2-2; D possibly uses TRBD1 or TRBD2 (5 bases each). From germline, CDR1 is SGHAT and CDR2 FQNNGV. This CDR3 contains 15 residues. Trimming shortened V by 1 base and J by 8 bases, and 14 bases separated the two germline ends. The CDR3 protein is CASSLAGTTVGELFF. The CDR3 DNA reads as TGTGCCAGCAGCTTAGCGGGGACCACCGTGGGGGAGCTGTTTTTT.

J is TRBJ1-2 and V is TRBV10-1; 7 bases map to TRBD1. This CDR3 region has 15 residues. V dropped 6 bases and J dropped 2; count of bases not matched to a gene: 9. Germline CDR1 reads WNHNN; CDR2 reads SYGVQD (reference sequence). CDR3 sequence (DNA): TGCGCCAGCAGCCCCGGGACAGCAAACAACTATGGCTACACCTTC. The encoded protein is CASSPGTANNYGYTF.

The chain links TRBV11-2 to TRBJ1-3; D gene unclear. The CDR3 is 15 residues long. Germline CDR1 reads SGHAT; CDR2 reads FQNNGV. With 1 base removed from V and 0 bases from J, the gap between germline ends came to 7 bases. The CDR3 sequence: CASSLVGVSGNTIYF. CDR3 nucleotides: TGTGCCAGCAGCTTAGTTGGCGTCTCTGGAAACACCATATATTTT.

This sequence joins TRBV18 and TRBJ1-2; 7 nucleotides agree with TRBD1. Germline CDR1 KGHSH, CDR2 LQKENI. With 6 bases clipped from V and 9 bases from J, the junction kept 10 bases outside the gene matches. The CDR3 consists of 13 residues. Here the CDR3 DNA reads TGTGCCAGCTCTCCTGGACAGGAGTCCCGCTACACCTTC. Amino acids: CASSPGQESRYTF.

V is TRBV15 and J is TRBJ2-5; 9 bases map to TRBD2. Looked up from germline, CDR1 is LNHNV and CDR2 is YYDKDF (reference sequence). V lost 1 base and J lost 1; bases outside the gene matches: 10. The CDR3 has 18 residues. The CDR3 loop reads CATSRALRAGLAQETQYF. In nucleotides, the CDR3 is TGTGCCACCAGCAGAGCATTGCGCGCGGGACTAGCCCAAGAGACCCAGTACTTC.

The V call is TRBV2, the J call TRBJ1-1; the match to TRBD1 covers 9 bases. Germline CDR1 SNHLY, CDR2 FYNNEI. The J segment lost 4 bases and the V segment lost 8 bases, leaving 14 bases of the junction unmatched. CDR3 size: 16 residues. The CDR3, as DNA: TGTGCCAGCGAGATAAGGGGACAGGGTAGAGGCACTGAAGCTTTCTTT. This encodes CASEIRGQGRGTEAFF.

The chain employs TRBV5-1 and TRBJ1-1; D remains unclear. V gave up 1 base and J gave up 9 bases, with 10 bases separating them. CDR3 size: 12 residues. Germline V lookup: CDR1 SGHRS, CDR2 YFSETQ. The CDR3 bases are TGCGCCAGCAGCTTGACGCCAGCGCAAGCTTTCTTT. This sequence encodes CASSLTPAQAFF. The complete variable domain, with remaining parts taken from reference TRBV5-1 and TRBJ1-1, reads KAGVTQTPRYLIKTRGQQVTLSCSPISGHRSVSWYQQTPGQGLQFLFEYFSETQRNKGNFPGRFSGRQFSNSRSEMNVSTLELGDSALYLCASSLTPAQAFFGQGTRLTVV.

This clone was detected a few times. V and J are TRBV6-1 and TRBJ2-4; D is perhaps TRBD1 or TRBD2 (5 bases each). V was clipped by 5 bases and J by 8 bases, with 13 bases between them. The CDR3 has 13 amino acids. CDR1 is MNHNS, CDR2 SASEGT, per germline. CDR3 amino acids: CASSLSRGDIQYF. CDR3 in DNA: TGTGCCAGCAGTCTGTCGAGAGGGGACATTCAGTACTTC.

V gene TRBV2 combines with J gene TRBJ2-2; D is possibly TRBD1 or TRBD2 (5 bases each). Trimming shortened V by 8 bases and J by 2 bases, and 18 bases separated the two germline ends. The CDR3 has 16 residues. Germline lookup yields CDR1 SNHLY and CDR2 FYNNEI. The CDR3 nucleotides read TGTGCCAGCCATCATCGGGGCAGGACCAACACCGGGGAGCTGTTTTTT. Amino acids: CASHHRGRTNTGELFF.

V usage is TRBV19 and J usage is TRBJ2-6; 9 positions agree with TRBD1. Germline V gene sequence: CDR1 LNHDA, CDR2 SQIVND (reference sequence). The V segment lost 6 bases and the J segment 0 bases; nucleotides outside the gene matches: 9. This CDR3 has 18 amino acids. The CDR3 nucleotides read TGTGCCAGTAGCCTTAGGACAGGGGTACGCTCTGGGGCCAACGTCCTGACTTTC. Translated: CASSLRTGVRSGANVLTF. The full variable domain, with the rest looked up from reference TRBV19 and TRBJ2-6, is DGGITQSPKYLFRKEGQNVTLSCEQNLNHDAMYWYRQDPGQGLRLIYYSQIVNDFQKGDIAEGYSVSREKKESFPLTVTSAQKNPTAFYLCASSLRTGVRSGANVLTFGAGSRLTVL.

V usage is TRBV5-5 and J usage is TRBJ2-6, with D perhaps matching TRBD1 or TRBD2 (6 bases each). The CDR3 totals 19 residues. Germline loops: CDR1 SGHKS, CDR2 YYEKEE (reference sequence). Trimming pared 4 bases from V and 3 bases from J, leaving 23 bases between. The CDR3 sequence: CASSRAGFRGLGGANVLTF. CDR3 sequence (DNA): TGTGCCAGCAGCCGCGCGGGGTTCAGGGGCTTGGGTGGGGCCAACGTCCTGACTTTC. Combining the CDR3 with reference TRBV5-5 and TRBJ2-6 gives the whole variable domain DAGVTQSPTHLIKTRGQQVTLRCSPISGHKSVSWYQQVLGQGPQFIFQYYEKEERGRGNFPDRFSARQFPNYSSELNVNALLLGDSALYLCASSRAGFRGLGGANVLTFGAGSRLTVL.

Worth noting for this clone: Other nucleotide sequences from this sample produce the same CDR3. V usage is TRBV2 and J usage is TRBJ1-3; D gene ambiguous. Germline CDR1 reads SNHLY; CDR2 reads FYNNEI. This CDR3 has 12 amino acids. Trimming pared 4 bases from V and 0 bases from J, leaving 1 base between. The CDR3 region has the DNA TGTGCCAGCAGTGCCTCTGGAAACACCATATATTTT. Amino acid sequence: CASSASGNTIYF.

The chain has TRBV5-1 and TRBJ2-7; D might be TRBD1 (6 bases). Trimming stripped 4 bases from V and 1 base from J, with 15 bases between. The CDR3 has 15 amino acids. Germline V gives CDR1 SGHRS, CDR2 YFSETQ. The CDR3 protein is CASSVVGTHSYEQYF. Here the CDR3 DNA reads TGCGCCAGCAGCGTCGTTGGGACACATTCCTACGAGCAGTACTTC.